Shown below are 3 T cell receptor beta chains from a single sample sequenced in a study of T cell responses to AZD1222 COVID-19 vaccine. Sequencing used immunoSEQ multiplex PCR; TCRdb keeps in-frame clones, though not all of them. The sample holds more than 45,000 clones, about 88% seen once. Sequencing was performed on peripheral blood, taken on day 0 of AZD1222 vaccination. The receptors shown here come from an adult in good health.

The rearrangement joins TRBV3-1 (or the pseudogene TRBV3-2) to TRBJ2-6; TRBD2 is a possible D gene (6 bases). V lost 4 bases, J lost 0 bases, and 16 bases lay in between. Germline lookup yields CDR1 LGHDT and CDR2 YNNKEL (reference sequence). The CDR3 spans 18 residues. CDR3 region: CASSPARRRASGANVLTF. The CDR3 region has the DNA TGTGCCAGCAGCCCAGCAAGAAGGAGGGCCTCTGGGGCCAACGTCCTGACTTTC.

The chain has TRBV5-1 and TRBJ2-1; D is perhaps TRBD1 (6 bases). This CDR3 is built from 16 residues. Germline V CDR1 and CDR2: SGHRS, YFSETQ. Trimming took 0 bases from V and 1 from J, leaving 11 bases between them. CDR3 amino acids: CASSLVRDKSYNEQFF. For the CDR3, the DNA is TGCGCCAGCAGCTTGGTCAGGGACAAATCCTACAATGAGCAGTTCTTC.

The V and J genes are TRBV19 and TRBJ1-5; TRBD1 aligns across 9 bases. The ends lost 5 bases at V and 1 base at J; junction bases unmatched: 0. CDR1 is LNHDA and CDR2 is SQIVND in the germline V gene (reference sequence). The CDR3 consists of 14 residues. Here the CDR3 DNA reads TGTGCCAGTAGTGACAGGGGGAGCAATCAGCCCCAGCATTTT. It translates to CASSDRGSNQPQHF.